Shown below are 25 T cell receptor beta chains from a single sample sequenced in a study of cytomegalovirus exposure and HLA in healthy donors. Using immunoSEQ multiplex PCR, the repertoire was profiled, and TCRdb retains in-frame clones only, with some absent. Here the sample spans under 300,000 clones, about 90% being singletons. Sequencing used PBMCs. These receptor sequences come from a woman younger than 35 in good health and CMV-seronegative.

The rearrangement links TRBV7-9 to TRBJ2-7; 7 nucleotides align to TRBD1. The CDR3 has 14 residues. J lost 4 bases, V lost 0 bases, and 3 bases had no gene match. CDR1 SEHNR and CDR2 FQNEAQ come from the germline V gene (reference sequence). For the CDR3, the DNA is TGTGCCAGCAGCTTAGCGCCCAGGGGGTACGAGCAGTACTTC. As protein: CASSLAPRGYEQYF. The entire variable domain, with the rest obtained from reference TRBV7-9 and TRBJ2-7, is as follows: DTGVSQNPRHKITKRGQNVTFRCDPISEHNRLYWYRQTLGQGPEFLTYFQNEAQLEKSRLLSDRFSAERPKGSFSTLEIQRTEQGDSAMYLCASSLAPRGYEQYFGPGTRLTVT.

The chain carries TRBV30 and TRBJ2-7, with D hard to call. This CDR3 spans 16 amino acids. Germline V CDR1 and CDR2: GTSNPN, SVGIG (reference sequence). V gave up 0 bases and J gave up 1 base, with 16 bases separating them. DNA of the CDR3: TGTGCCTGGAGTGTACTGTTTGAACAGAGTTCCTACGAGCAGTACTTC. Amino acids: CAWSVLFEQSSYEQYF.

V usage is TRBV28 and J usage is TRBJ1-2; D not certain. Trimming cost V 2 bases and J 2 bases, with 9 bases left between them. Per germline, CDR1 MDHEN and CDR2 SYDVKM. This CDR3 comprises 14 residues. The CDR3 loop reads CASSLRELNYGYTF. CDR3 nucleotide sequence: TGTGCCAGCAGTTTACGGGAACTAAACTATGGCTACACCTTC.

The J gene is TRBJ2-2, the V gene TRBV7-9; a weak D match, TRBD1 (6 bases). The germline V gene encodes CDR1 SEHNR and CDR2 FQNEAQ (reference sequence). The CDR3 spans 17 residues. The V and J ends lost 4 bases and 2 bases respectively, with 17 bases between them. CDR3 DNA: TGTGCCAGCAGCTGGACCCTCGTGGGACAAAACACCGGGGAGCTGTTTTTT. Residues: CASSWTLVGQNTGELFF. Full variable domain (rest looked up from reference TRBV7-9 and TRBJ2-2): DTGVSQNPRHKITKRGQNVTFRCDPISEHNRLYWYRQTLGQGPEFLTYFQNEAQLEKSRLLSDRFSAERPKGSFSTLEIQRTEQGDSAMYLCASSWTLVGQNTGELFFGEGSRLTVL.

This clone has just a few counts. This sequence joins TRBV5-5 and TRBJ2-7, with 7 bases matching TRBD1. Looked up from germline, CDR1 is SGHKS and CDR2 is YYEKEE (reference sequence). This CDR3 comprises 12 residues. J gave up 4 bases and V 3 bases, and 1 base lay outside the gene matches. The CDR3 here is CASSSQGYEQYV. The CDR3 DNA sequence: TGTGCCAGCAGCTCACAGGGGTACGAGCAGTACGTC.

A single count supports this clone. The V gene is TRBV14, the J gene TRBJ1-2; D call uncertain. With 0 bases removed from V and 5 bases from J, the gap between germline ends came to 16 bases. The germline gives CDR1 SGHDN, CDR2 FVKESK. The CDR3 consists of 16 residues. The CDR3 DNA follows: TGTGCCAGCAGCCAAGATCGGCAGAACTATTCATATGGCTACACCTTC. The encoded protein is CASSQDRQNYSYGYTF.

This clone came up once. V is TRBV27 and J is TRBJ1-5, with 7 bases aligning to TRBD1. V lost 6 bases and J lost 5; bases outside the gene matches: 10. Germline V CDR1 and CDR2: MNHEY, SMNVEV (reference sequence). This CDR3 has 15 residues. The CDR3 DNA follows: TGTGCCAGCAGACGCCAAACAGGGGTTGATCAGCCCCAGCATTTT. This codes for CASRRQTGVDQPQHF.

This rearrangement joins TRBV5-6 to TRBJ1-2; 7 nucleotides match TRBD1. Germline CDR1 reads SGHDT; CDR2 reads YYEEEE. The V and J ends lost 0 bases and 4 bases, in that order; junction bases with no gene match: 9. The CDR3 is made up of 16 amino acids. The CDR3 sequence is CASSLAVRQGGYGYTF. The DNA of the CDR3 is TGTGCCAGCAGCTTGGCCGTCAGACAGGGCGGCTATGGCTACACCTTC.

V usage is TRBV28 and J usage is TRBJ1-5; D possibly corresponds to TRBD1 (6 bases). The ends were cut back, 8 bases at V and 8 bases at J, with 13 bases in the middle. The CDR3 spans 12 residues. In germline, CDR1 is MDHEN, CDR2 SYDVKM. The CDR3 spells CASRRTAEPQHF. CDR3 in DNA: TGTGCCAGCCGACGGACAGCGGAGCCCCAGCATTTT.

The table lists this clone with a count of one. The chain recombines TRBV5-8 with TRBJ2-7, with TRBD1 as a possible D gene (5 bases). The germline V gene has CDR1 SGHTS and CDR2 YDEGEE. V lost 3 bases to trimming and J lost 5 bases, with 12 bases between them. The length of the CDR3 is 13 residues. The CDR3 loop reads CASSSWTLDEQYF. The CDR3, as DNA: TGTGCCAGCAGCTCCTGGACACTCGACGAGCAGTACTTC.

The CDR3 bases are TGTGCCAGCAGTTGGACAGGGTCTTCTACCTATGGCTACACCTTC. Translation: CASSWTGSSTYGYTF. The chain recombines TRBV27 with TRBJ1-2; 8 nucleotides line up with TRBD1. The CDR3 extends over 15 amino acids. CDR1 is MNHEY and CDR2 is SMNVEV in the germline V gene (reference sequence). J gave up 4 bases and V 4 bases, and 8 bases lay outside the gene matches.

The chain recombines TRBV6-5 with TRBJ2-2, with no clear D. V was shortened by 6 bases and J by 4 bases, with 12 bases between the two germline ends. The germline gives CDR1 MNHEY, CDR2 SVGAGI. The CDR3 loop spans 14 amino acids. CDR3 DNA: TGTGCCAGCAGGGTACTAATAGGCACCGGGGAGCTGTTTTTT. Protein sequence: CASRVLIGTGELFF.

CDR3 loop: CASSLGPGLSPYNEQFF. Here the CDR3 DNA reads TGTGCCAGCAGCCTCGGCCCGGGACTATCCCCGTACAATGAGCAGTTCTTC. The chain joins TRBV7-2 to TRBJ2-1; 7 bases map to TRBD2. After removal of 5 bases from V and 4 bases from J, the junction contained 14 bases not matched to a gene. The CDR3 loop spans 17 amino acids. CDR1 and CDR2 from the germline V gene are SGHTA and FQGNSA.

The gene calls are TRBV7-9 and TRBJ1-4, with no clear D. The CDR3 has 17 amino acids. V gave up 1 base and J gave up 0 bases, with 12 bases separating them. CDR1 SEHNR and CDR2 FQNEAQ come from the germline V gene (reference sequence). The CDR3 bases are TGTGCCAGCAGCTTAGTACAAGGAGGAACAACTAATGAAAAACTGTTTTTT. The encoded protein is CASSLVQGGTTNEKLFF.

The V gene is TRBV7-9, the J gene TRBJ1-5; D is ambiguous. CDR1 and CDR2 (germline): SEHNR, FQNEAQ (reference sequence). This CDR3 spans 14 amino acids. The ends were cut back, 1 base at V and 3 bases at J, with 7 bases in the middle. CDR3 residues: CASSLGGPNQPQHF. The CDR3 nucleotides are TGTGCCAGCAGCTTAGGAGGGCCCAATCAGCCCCAGCATTTT.

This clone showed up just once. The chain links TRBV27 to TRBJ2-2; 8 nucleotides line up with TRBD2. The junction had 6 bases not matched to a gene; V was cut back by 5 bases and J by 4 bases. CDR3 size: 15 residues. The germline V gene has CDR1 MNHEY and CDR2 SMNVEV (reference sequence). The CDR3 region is CASSAGLETTGELFF. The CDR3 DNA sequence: TGTGCCAGCAGTGCGGGACTAGAGACCACCGGGGAGCTGTTTTTT.

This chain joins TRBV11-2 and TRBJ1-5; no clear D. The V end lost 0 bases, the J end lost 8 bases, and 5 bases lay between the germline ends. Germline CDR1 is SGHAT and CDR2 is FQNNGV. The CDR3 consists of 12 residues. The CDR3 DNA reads TGTGCCAGCAGCTTAGATAGAGAGCCCCAGCATTTT. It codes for CASSLDREPQHF.

For the CDR3, the DNA is TGTGCCAGCAGACAGGGGGCAGGGAATGAGCAGTTCTTC. Amino acids: CASRQGAGNEQFF. This chain joins TRBV7-8 and TRBJ2-1, with 9 bases matching TRBD1. CDR1 and CDR2 (germline): SGHVS, FQNEAQ. With V trimmed by 6 bases and J by 7 bases, 4 bases remained unmatched. The CDR3 has 13 residues.

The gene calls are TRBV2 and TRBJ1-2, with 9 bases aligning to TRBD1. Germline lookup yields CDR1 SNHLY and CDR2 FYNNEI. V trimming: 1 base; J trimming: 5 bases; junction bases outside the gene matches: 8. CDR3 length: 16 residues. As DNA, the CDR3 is TGTGCCAGCAGTGAAGTGTACAGGGGGCAGCCTTATGGCTACACCTTC. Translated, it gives CASSEVYRGQPYGYTF.

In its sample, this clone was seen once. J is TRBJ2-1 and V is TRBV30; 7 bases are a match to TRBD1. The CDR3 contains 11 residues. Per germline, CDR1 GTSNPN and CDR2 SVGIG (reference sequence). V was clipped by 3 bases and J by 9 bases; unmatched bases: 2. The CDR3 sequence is CAWSDRAEQFF. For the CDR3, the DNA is TGTGCCTGGAGCGACAGGGCTGAGCAGTTCTTC.

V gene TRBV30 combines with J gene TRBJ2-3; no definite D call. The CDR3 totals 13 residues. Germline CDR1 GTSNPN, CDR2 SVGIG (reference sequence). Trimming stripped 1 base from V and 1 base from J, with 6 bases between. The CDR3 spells CAWSAGGTDTQYF. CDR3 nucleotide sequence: TGTGCCTGGAGTGCCGGAGGCACAGATACGCAGTATTTT.

CDR3 DNA: TGTGCCAGCAGCTTAGTAGATAACTCCTACAATGAGCAGTTCTTC. It is translated as CASSLVDNSYNEQFF. The rearrangement joins TRBV7-2 to TRBJ2-1; D remains ambiguous. Germline assignment: CDR1 SGHTA and CDR2 FQGNSA. The germline V and J ends were trimmed by 1 base and 0 bases, with 7 bases remaining between them. The CDR3 sequence is 15 residues long.

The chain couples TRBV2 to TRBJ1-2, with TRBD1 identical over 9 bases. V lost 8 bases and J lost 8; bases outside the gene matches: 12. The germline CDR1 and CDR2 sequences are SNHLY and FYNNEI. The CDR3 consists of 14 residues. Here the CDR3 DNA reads TGTGCCAGCGGGGACAGGGCGCTCGGAAACGGCTACACCTTC. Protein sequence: CASGDRALGNGYTF.

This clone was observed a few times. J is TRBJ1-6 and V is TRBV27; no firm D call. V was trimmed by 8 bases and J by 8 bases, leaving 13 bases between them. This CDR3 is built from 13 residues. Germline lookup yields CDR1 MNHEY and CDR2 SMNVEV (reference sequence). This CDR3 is CASSEVPHSPLHF. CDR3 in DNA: TGTGCCAGCTCCGAGGTGCCCCATTCACCCCTCCACTTT.

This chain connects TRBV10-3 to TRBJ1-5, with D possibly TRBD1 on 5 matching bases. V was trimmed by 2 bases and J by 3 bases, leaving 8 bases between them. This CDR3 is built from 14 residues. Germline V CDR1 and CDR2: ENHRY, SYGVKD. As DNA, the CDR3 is TGTGCCATCAGTGAGCCAGGGTACAATCAGCCCCAGCATTTT. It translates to CAISEPGYNQPQHF.